These T cell receptor beta chains were read from a single sample in a study of T cells after yellow fever vaccination. TCRdb recomputed calls from the 5' RACE reads with MiXCR, one row per CDR3 protein. The sample carries approximately 69,000 distinct CDR3 sequences, approximately 5% recorded once. Sequencing used CD4+ T cells sorted from PBMCs, obtained around 14 days after the first yellow fever vaccination. The receptor set was obtained from a man aged 18-30 years who received the YFV17D yellow fever vaccine. The CDR3 runs from the conserved cysteine through the conserved F or W. Each record gives: clone size, D gene, J gene, V gene, CDR3 protein, CDR3 DNA. A D gene is named only where the DNA matches it firmly. The listing skips clone size in some rows; elsewhere it reads once, few, many or a size class.

clone_size: many
d_call: NA
j_call: TRBJ1-5
v_call: TRBV21-1
cdr3_aa: CASVGGRGDNQPQHF
cdr3_nt: TGTGCCAGCGTCGGGGGCAGGGGCGACAATCAGCCCCAGCATTTT

clone_size: many
d_call: NA
j_call: TRBJ1-1
v_call: TRBV7-8
cdr3_aa: CASSPGGNTEAFF
cdr3_nt: TGTGCCAGCAGCCCGGGGGGGAACACTGAAGCTTTCTTT

clone_size: many
d_call: TRBD1
j_call: TRBJ1-5
v_call: TRBV2
cdr3_aa: CASRGQGSQPQHF
cdr3_nt: TGTGCCAGCAGAGGACAGGGTAGTCAGCCCCAGCATTTT

clone_size: many
d_call: NA
j_call: TRBJ1-1
v_call: TRBV28
cdr3_aa: CASSFRRNTEAFF
cdr3_nt: TGTGCCAGCAGTTTTCGGAGGAACACTGAAGCTTTCTTT

clone_size: few
d_call: NA
j_call: TRBJ1-2
v_call: TRBV19
cdr3_aa: CASSIYLGRLSYTF
cdr3_nt: TGTGCCAGTAGTATATATTTGGGGAGATTGAGCTACACCTTC

clone_size: many
d_call: NA
j_call: TRBJ2-5
v_call: TRBV3-1
cdr3_aa: CASSPEVGGRQETQYF
cdr3_nt: TGTGCCAGCAGCCCTGAAGTGGGGGGGCGACAAGAGACCCAGTACTTC

clone_size: many
d_call: NA
j_call: TRBJ2-1
v_call: TRBV27
cdr3_aa: CASSFAGSYNEQFF
cdr3_nt: TGTGCCAGCAGTTTCGCGGGATCCTACAATGAGCAGTTCTTC

clone_size: many
d_call: NA
j_call: TRBJ2-1
v_call: TRBV20-1
cdr3_aa: CSAREGGPVRYNEQFF
cdr3_nt: TGCAGTGCTAGAGAAGGAGGGCCCGTAAGGTACAATGAGCAGTTCTTC

clone_size: NA
d_call: TRBD1
j_call: TRBJ2-1
v_call: TRBV6-5
cdr3_aa: CASSSTGGSYNEQFF
cdr3_nt: TGTGCCAGCAGTTCCACAGGGGGCTCCTACAATGAGCAGTTCTTC

clone_size: many
d_call: NA
j_call: TRBJ1-6
v_call: TRBV5-1
cdr3_aa: CASSLGANNSPLHF
cdr3_nt: TGCGCCAGCAGCTTGGGGGCGAATAATTCACCCCTCCACTTT

clone_size: many
d_call: NA
j_call: TRBJ1-3
v_call: TRBV4-1
cdr3_aa: CASSQVLGGTGNTIYF
cdr3_nt: TGCGCCAGCAGCCAAGTCTTAGGGGGGACTGGAAACACCATATATTTT